Below, 18 T cell receptor beta chains from the same sample are listed, as sequenced in a study of OX40 agonist ivuxolimab in advanced cancers. Profiling relied on immunoSEQ multiplex PCR, and the TCRdb table lists in-frame clones only, not all of them. The table shows roughly 11,000 clones, with about 75% occurring only once. The sequences come from CD4+ or CD8+ T cells sorted from blood, collected in a trial of the OX40 agonist ivuxolimab. Source of these receptors: an adult with an advanced solid tumor such as melanoma, head and neck, liver or kidney cancer.

V usage is TRBV14 and J usage is TRBJ1-3; D ambiguous. V was pared by 6 bases and J by 4 bases, with 10 bases between. Germline values: CDR1 SGHDN, CDR2 FVKESK. The CDR3 extends over 13 amino acids. The CDR3 sequence: CASSSGPGNTIYF. The CDR3, as DNA: TGTGCCAGCAGTAGTGGTCCCGGAAACACCATATATTTT.

V gene TRBV4-3 combines with J gene TRBJ2-1; D uncertain. The CDR3 consists of 14 residues. Trimming took off 1 base at V and 5 bases at J, with 9 bases between the two ends. Germline values: CDR1 LGHNA, CDR2 YSLEER. The CDR3 DNA sequence: TGCGCCAGCAGCCAAGCCCGGGCCAACAATGAGCAGTTCTTC. Translating gives CASSQARANNEQFF.

The chain has TRBV7-9 and TRBJ2-7; TRBD1 might be the D (6 bases). There are 13 residues in the CDR3. Per germline, CDR1 SEHNR and CDR2 FQNEAQ (reference sequence). Trimming left V 5 bases short and J 0 bases short, with 8 bases between. CDR3 sequence: CASSPDSSYEQYV. Here the CDR3 DNA reads TGTGCCAGCAGCCCGGACAGCTCCTACGAGCAGTACGTC.

Written as DNA, the CDR3 is TGTGCCAGCAGCCCGTACCAAGAGACCCAGTACTTC. It encodes CASSPYQETQYF. This chain joins TRBV7-2 and TRBJ2-5; D is ambiguous. Deletions cut 5 bases from V and 0 bases from J, with 4 bases between. The germline CDR1 and CDR2 sequences are SGHTA and FQGNSA. CDR3 length: 12 amino acids. Combining the CDR3 with reference TRBV7-2 and TRBJ2-5 gives the whole variable domain GAGVSQSPSNKVTEKGKDVELRCDPISGHTALYWYRQSLGQGLEFLIYFQGNSAPDKSGLPSDRFSAERTGGSVSTLTIQRTQQEDSAVYLCASSPYQETQYFGPGTRLLVL.

This clone was observed once. V gene TRBV19 combines with J gene TRBJ1-1, with D possibly TRBD1 on 5 matching bases. Germline V gene sequence: CDR1 LNHDA, CDR2 SQIVND (reference sequence). Trimming pared 5 bases from V and 0 bases from J, leaving 13 bases between. The CDR3 has 15 residues. The chain's CDR3 is CASSQHRGVNTEAFF. The CDR3 bases are TGTGCCAGTAGTCAGCATAGGGGTGTGAACACTGAAGCTTTCTTT.

As to this clone: The sample has other DNA sequences that encode this CDR3 too. The chain links TRBV28 to TRBJ2-1; D is undetermined. The CDR3 runs to 12 residues. Looked up from germline, CDR1 is MDHEN and CDR2 is SYDVKM. Trimming removed 1 base from V and 2 bases from J, with 0 bases in between. The CDR3 bases are TGTGCCAGCAGTTTATCCTACAATGAGCAGTTCTTC. Amino acids: CASSLSYNEQFF.

This clone was detected a few times. The chain employs TRBV7-3 and TRBJ2-2; D not resolved. Trimming took off 1 base at V and 4 bases at J, with 10 bases between the two ends. Germline CDR1 reads SGHTA; CDR2 reads FQGTGA. CDR3 length equals 15 residues. The CDR3 DNA reads as TGTGCCAGCAGCTTAAAAGGGTTTGGCACCGGGGAGCTGTTTTTT. It encodes CASSLKGFGTGELFF.

This clone was seen once. This sequence joins TRBV7-8 and TRBJ2-1; 14 bases are a match to TRBD2. CDR1 and CDR2 (germline): SGHVS, FQNEAQ. J was trimmed by 4 bases and V by 6 bases; bases with no gene match: 8. The CDR3 runs 17 residues. For the CDR3, the DNA is TGTGCCAGCAGAAGGACTAGCGGGAGGACCTTATACAATGAGCAGTTCTTC. It specifies CASRRTSGRTLYNEQFF.

This clone was observed a single time. The genes are TRBV10-1 and TRBJ2-2; perhaps D is TRBD1 or TRBD2 (5 bases each). The CDR3 contains 14 residues. Between the trimmed V and J ends, which lost 1 base and 6 bases, there was a span of 9 bases. Per the germline V gene, CDR1 is WNHNN and CDR2 is SYGVQD (reference sequence). The CDR3 nucleotides read TGCGCCAGCAGTGAGTACCGGGACCCCGGGGAGCTGTTTTTT. It codes for CASSEYRDPGELFF.

The chain employs TRBV19 and TRBJ1-3; 11 bases line up with TRBD1. Germline V CDR1 and CDR2: LNHDA, SQIVND (reference sequence). Trimming at V came to 5 bases and at J to 0 bases, leaving 3 bases not matched to a gene. The CDR3 runs 16 residues. CDR3 sequence reads: CASSGQGATSGNTIYF. CDR3 coding DNA: TGTGCCAGTAGTGGACAGGGGGCAACCTCTGGAAACACCATATATTTT.

The chain has TRBV27 and TRBJ2-7; D gene uncertain. This CDR3 is 11 amino acids long. Per the germline V gene, CDR1 is MNHEY and CDR2 is SMNVEV (reference sequence). V dropped 7 bases and J dropped 0 bases, with 4 bases sitting between them. The CDR3 is CASTNSYEQYF. In DNA form, the CDR3 reads TGTGCCAGCACCAACTCCTACGAGCAGTACTTC.

The rearrangement uses TRBV30 and TRBJ1-1; D is possibly TRBD1 (6 bases). This CDR3 spans 12 amino acids. With 4 bases removed from V and 6 bases from J, the gap between germline ends came to 12 bases. Per germline, CDR1 GTSNPN and CDR2 SVGIG (reference sequence). CDR3 protein: CAWKIGGPEAFF. DNA for the CDR3: TGTGCCTGGAAAATAGGGGGGCCTGAAGCTTTCTTT.

This clone was observed a single time. The chain carries TRBV7-9 and TRBJ2-7; D is undetermined. The CDR3 length is 13 residues. CDR1 and CDR2 (germline): SEHNR, FQNEAQ (reference sequence). Trimming stripped 2 bases from V and 4 bases from J, with 9 bases between. CDR3 in amino acids: CASSLLNKYEQYV. Here the CDR3 DNA reads TGTGCCAGCAGCTTACTTAACAAATACGAGCAGTACGTC.

CDR3 DNA: TGTGCCAGCAGTCCCTGGACGAGTAACACTGAAGCTTTCTTT. It encodes CASSPWTSNTEAFF. The chain employs TRBV27 and TRBJ1-1; D not resolved. Germline V gene data show CDR1 as MNHEY and CDR2 as SMNVEV (reference sequence). Trimming shortened V by 5 bases and J by 2 bases, and 12 bases separated the two germline ends. There are 14 residues in the CDR3.

This clone was seen more than once but under ten times. The J gene is TRBJ2-7, the V gene TRBV9, with TRBD1 identical over 9 bases. The CDR3 covers 15 residues. Trimming at V came to 2 bases and at J to 4 bases, leaving 7 bases not matched to a gene. CDR1 is SGDLS and CDR2 is YYNGEE in the germline V gene. The DNA for the CDR3 is TGTGCCAGCAGCGTCGGAGACAGGGGGATTTACGAGCAGTACTTC. It yields the protein CASSVGDRGIYEQYF.

This clone has a single count. This CDR3 is CASTLGGRNTEAFF. CDR3 sequence (DNA): TGTGCCAGCACCCTAGGGGGCAGGAACACTGAAGCTTTCTTT. The chain employs TRBV9 and TRBJ1-1, with TRBD1 identical over 7 bases. The germline V gene encodes CDR1 SGDLS and CDR2 YYNGEE. Trimming took 6 bases from V and 1 from J; bases not matched to a gene: 6. This CDR3 comprises 14 residues.

The gene calls are TRBV4-1 and TRBJ2-1; no clear D gene. This CDR3 has 11 residues. Trimming shortened V by 1 base and J by 15 bases, and 10 bases separated the two germline ends. Per germline, CDR1 MGHRA and CDR2 YSYEKL. The CDR3: CASSQGSTAFF. Written as DNA, the CDR3 is TGCGCCAGCAGCCAAGGGTCAACTGCGTTCTTC.

This clone was recorded only once. This chain joins TRBV18 and TRBJ1-3, with D possibly matching TRBD1 (5 bases). This CDR3 region has 16 residues. The V end lost 3 bases, the J end lost 4 bases, and 16 bases lay between the germline ends. Germline-derived CDR1 and CDR2 are KGHSH and LQKENI. The CDR3: CASSPAPGSSGNTIYF. CDR3 in DNA: TGTGCCAGCTCACCCGCACCAGGGTCCTCCGGAAACACCATATATTTT.